Below, 32 T cell receptor beta chains from the same sample are listed, as sequenced in a study of shared clonotypes between healthy human individuals. The repertoire was sequenced with immunoSEQ multiplex PCR; TCRdb's copy has only in-frame clones and lacks some. The repertoire has millions of clones, roughly 91% of them found once; the top ten carry 1.5% to 2%. Naive CD8 isolation took CD45RO-negative cells positively selected for CCR7 and excluded terminally differentiated effector memory CD45RA+ cells. Sequenced: naive CD8+ T cells from PBMCs. The source of these receptors is a man aged 18 to 30 in good health. Some clones in this sample may be carry-over from other donors' samples.

This chain uses TRBV19 with TRBJ1-2, with 7 bases aligning to TRBD1. CDR3 length equals 15 residues. The germline gives CDR1 LNHDA, CDR2 SQIVND (reference sequence). J was trimmed by 5 bases and V by 3 bases; bases with no gene match: 9. The CDR3 bases are TGTGCCAGTAGTATCGGGATTGGGACAGTTTATGGCTACACCTTC. It codes for CASSIGIGTVYGYTF.

V and J are TRBV27 and TRBJ1-1, with D perhaps matching TRBD1 (5 bases). Germline CDR1 MNHEY, CDR2 SMNVEV (reference sequence). The CDR3 loop spans 14 amino acids. Trimming stripped 8 bases from V and 7 bases from J, with 20 bases between. The CDR3 reads CASQSRDAKGEAFF. CDR3 coding DNA: TGTGCCAGCCAATCCCGGGACGCCAAAGGTGAAGCTTTCTTT.

The chain recombines TRBV5-1 with TRBJ2-1, with TRBD1 matching over 8 bases. The germline gives CDR1 SGHRS, CDR2 YFSETQ. The CDR3 is 14 amino acids. After removal of 4 bases from V and 8 bases from J, the junction contained 8 bases not matched to a gene. DNA of the CDR3: TGCGCCAGCAGCCTACGACAGGGGTGGGATGAGCAGTTCTTC. It translates to CASSLRQGWDEQFF.

This clone is a singleton in its sample. The V and J genes are TRBV29-1 and TRBJ2-7; TRBD1 matches 9 bases. The CDR3 extends over 15 amino acids. V gave up 4 bases and J gave up 4 bases; unmatched junction bases: 11. Germline V gene lookup returns CDR1 SQVTM and CDR2 ANQGSEA. In DNA, the CDR3 is TGCAGCGTTGGACTGGGACAGGGAAGAAGGTACGAGCAGTACTTC. Protein: CSVGLGQGRRYEQYF.

V and J are TRBV7-9 and TRBJ1-4; D gene uncertain. Germline CDR1 and CDR2: SEHNR and FQNEAQ (reference sequence). This CDR3 contains 16 residues. Trimming left V 2 bases short and J 6 bases short, with 16 bases between. The CDR3 DNA reads as TGTGCCAGCAGCTTACCCGCAACCCGGTTAGATGAAAAACTGTTTTTT. It yields the protein CASSLPATRLDEKLFF. Variable domain in full (rest from reference TRBV7-9 and TRBJ1-4): DTGVSQNPRHKITKRGQNVTFRCDPISEHNRLYWYRQTLGQGPEFLTYFQNEAQLEKSRLLSDRFSAERPKGSFSTLEIQRTEQGDSAMYLCASSLPATRLDEKLFFGSGTQLSVL.

In DNA, the CDR3 is TGTGCCAGTGGATATGGGGCACAGCCCCAGCATTTT. This sequence encodes CASGYGAQPQHF. This chain joins TRBV19 and TRBJ1-5; D is perhaps TRBD1 (5 bases). The ends were cut back, 8 bases at V and 7 bases at J, with 12 bases in the middle. The CDR3 extends over 12 amino acids. Germline V lookup: CDR1 LNHDA, CDR2 SQIVND (reference sequence).

The chain joins TRBV5-6 to TRBJ2-3, with 8 bases lining up with TRBD1. The CDR3 has 16 residues. Trimming cost V 2 bases and J 2 bases; bases outside gene matches: 7. The germline V gene has CDR1 SGHDT and CDR2 YYEEEE. CDR3 residues: CASSLWSGGVTDTQYF. As DNA, the CDR3 is TGTGCCAGCAGCTTATGGTCAGGGGGCGTCACAGATACGCAGTATTTT.

This chain joins TRBV5-1 and TRBJ2-5; D may be TRBD2 (5 bases). V was clipped by 2 bases and J by 6 bases, with 17 bases between them. The CDR3 is 15 amino acids. Germline V gene lookup returns CDR1 SGHRS and CDR2 YFSETQ. This CDR3 reads CASSFADGGPKTQYF. In nucleotides, the CDR3 is TGCGCCAGCAGCTTTGCCGACGGCGGGCCCAAGACCCAGTACTTC.

V is TRBV30 and J is TRBJ2-1, with D perhaps matching TRBD2 (5 bases). The CDR3 runs 13 residues. Germline CDR1 reads GTSNPN; CDR2 reads SVGIG (reference sequence). The V end was cut by 4 bases, the J end by 5 bases, with 12 bases between. The CDR3 region is CAWTGLNNNEQFF. The CDR3 DNA sequence: TGTGCCTGGACAGGACTGAATAACAATGAGCAGTTCTTC.

The chain couples TRBV6-1 to TRBJ2-3; the D gene is possibly TRBD1 (6 bases). This CDR3 spans 15 amino acids. Germline CDR1 and CDR2: MNHNS and SASEGT. Trimming took off 0 bases at V and 5 bases at J, with 12 bases between the two ends. CDR3 bases: TGTGCCAGCAGTGAAGCAGGGGGTCGTAGAGATACGCAGTATTTT. This gives the protein CASSEAGGRRDTQYF.

J is TRBJ2-2 and V is TRBV29-1, with D tentatively TRBD1 (6 bases). The CDR3 contains 13 residues. Trimming took 6 bases from V and 1 from J, leaving 9 bases between them. CDR1 and CDR2 (germline): SQVTM, ANQGSEA. In DNA form, the CDR3 reads TGCAGCGTCGGGACAAAGAACACCGGGGAGCTGTTTTTT. The encoded protein is CSVGTKNTGELFF.

The chain recombines TRBV27 with TRBJ1-5; the D gene is possibly TRBD1 (5 bases). CDR1 is MNHEY and CDR2 is SMNVEV in the germline V gene (reference sequence). This CDR3 is 15 amino acids long. Trimming left V 5 bases short and J 2 bases short, with 13 bases between. For the CDR3, the DNA is TGTGCCAGCAGTCCGACAGTAGCCCGCAATCAGCCCCAGCATTTT. It specifies CASSPTVARNQPQHF.

This clone was recorded once. CDR3 in DNA: TGTGCCAGCAGGCGAGGGACAGGGAATAAAAACATTCAGTACTTC. Encoded protein: CASRRGTGNKNIQYF. The J gene is TRBJ2-4, the V gene TRBV6-5; 9 bases match TRBD1. V was clipped by 6 bases and J by 4 bases; unmatched bases: 7. Germline values: CDR1 MNHEY, CDR2 SVGAGI. The CDR3 is made up of 15 amino acids.

The rearrangement links TRBV4-3 to TRBJ2-3; D might be TRBD1 (6 bases). Trimming cost V 0 bases and J 2 bases, with 12 bases left between them. The germline CDR1 and CDR2 sequences are LGHNA and YSLEER. The CDR3 length is 16 residues. The CDR3 nucleotides are TGCGCCAGCAGCCAAGATCAGGGGACGACCACAGATACGCAGTATTTT. Translation: CASSQDQGTTTDTQYF.

The rearrangement links TRBV10-3 to TRBJ2-7, with 11 bases matching TRBD2. The germline CDR1 and CDR2 sequences are ENHRY and SYGVKD. The length of the CDR3 is 13 residues. J gave up 5 bases and V 9 bases, and 6 bases lay outside the gene matches. The CDR3 spells CAITSGSVDEQYF. The CDR3 coding sequence is TGTGCCATAACTAGCGGGAGTGTCGACGAGCAGTACTTC.

This sequence joins TRBV23-1 and TRBJ2-3; no reliable D call. Being an ORF, TRBV23-1 has a function that is uncertain. V shed 5 bases and J shed 5 bases, with 17 bases lying between them. This CDR3 is 15 amino acids long. The CDR3, as DNA: TGCGCCAGCAGTTCAAAAACCGATTGGGGAGATACGCAGTATTTT. Its protein product is CASSSKTDWGDTQYF.

The rearrangement joins TRBV7-2 to TRBJ1-2, with D possibly TRBD1 on 6 matching bases. Deletions cut 6 bases from V and 5 bases from J, with 19 bases between. The germline V gene encodes CDR1 SGHTA and CDR2 FQGNSA. This CDR3 is 15 amino acids long. CDR3 DNA: TGTGCCAGCAGAGCACAGGGACCCAGCCGGTATGGCTACACCTTC. Its protein product is CASRAQGPSRYGYTF.

The V gene is TRBV15, the J gene TRBJ1-1; TRBD1 might be the D (5 bases). CDR3 size: 13 residues. V was pared by 0 bases and J by 5 bases, with 7 bases between. The germline gives CDR1 LNHNV, CDR2 YYDKDF (reference sequence). CDR3 in DNA: TGTGCCACCAGCAGAGAGGCAGGGACTGAAGCTTTCTTT. This translates into CATSREAGTEAFF.

Concerning this clone: The same CDR3 arises from other DNA sequences in this sample as well. This rearrangement joins TRBV2 to TRBJ1-5, with unresolved D. The CDR3 has 15 residues. The V and J ends lost 2 bases and 0 bases respectively, with 8 bases between them. Looked up from germline, CDR1 is SNHLY and CDR2 is FYNNEI. Here the CDR3 DNA reads TGTGCCAGCAGTGAAACGAGACTTAGCAATCAGCCCCAGCATTTT. Amino acid sequence: CASSETRLSNQPQHF.

CDR3 region: CASSSRGRGQINEQFF. CDR3 in DNA: TGTGCCAGCAGCTCCCGGGGAAGGGGCCAAATTAATGAGCAGTTCTTC. The chain couples TRBV11-2 to TRBJ2-1, with D perhaps matching TRBD1 or TRBD2 (5 bases each). CDR1 is SGHAT, CDR2 FQNNGV, per germline. With 4 bases removed from V and 7 bases from J, the gap between germline ends came to 20 bases. The CDR3 totals 16 residues.

CDR3 sequence reads: CASSQDTAGTIYEQYF. As DNA, the CDR3 is TGCGCCAGCAGCCAAGATACGGCAGGGACTATTTACGAGCAGTACTTC. The rearrangement uses TRBV4-3 and TRBJ2-7; 7 bases are a match to TRBD2. Germline CDR1 LGHNA, CDR2 YSLEER. With 0 bases clipped from V and 4 bases from J, the junction kept 9 bases outside the gene matches. The CDR3 covers 16 residues.

The chain carries TRBV7-9 and TRBJ2-5; D uncertain. Trimming shortened V by 5 bases and J by 5 bases, and 9 bases separated the two germline ends. The germline CDR1 and CDR2 sequences are SEHNR and FQNEAQ (reference sequence). This CDR3 has 12 amino acids. The CDR3, as DNA: TGTGCCAGCAGCGCCGGACGGGAGACCCAGTACTTC. Amino acid sequence: CASSAGRETQYF.

The chain has TRBV6-6 and TRBJ2-5; D might be TRBD1 (6 bases). CDR3 length: 16 amino acids. Germline CDR1 and CDR2: MNHNY and SVGAGI (reference sequence). The V gene lost 0 bases and the J gene lost 2 bases, with 13 bases spanning the gap. CDR3: CASSYSFSRGQETQYF. The CDR3 DNA reads as TGTGCCAGCAGTTACTCCTTCTCCAGGGGACAAGAGACCCAGTACTTC.

V gene TRBV6-6 combines with J gene TRBJ2-5; D call uncertain. Trimming removed 1 base from V and 5 bases from J, with 14 bases in between. Looked up from germline, CDR1 is MNHNY and CDR2 is SVGAGI (reference sequence). The CDR3 has 15 residues. The CDR3 spells CASSYLGVRVETQYF. The CDR3 bases are TGTGCCAGCAGTTACTTAGGAGTAAGGGTTGAGACCCAGTACTTC.

V and J are TRBV27 and TRBJ2-1, with a weak D call TRBD2 (5 bases). CDR3 length: 15 residues. Trimming took 3 bases from V and 2 from J, leaving 11 bases between them. In germline, CDR1 is MNHEY, CDR2 SMNVEV (reference sequence). The CDR3 DNA follows: TGTGCCAGCAGTTTGGTAGCGATCCCCTACAATGAGCAGTTCTTC. Amino acids: CASSLVAIPYNEQFF.

A few counts support this clone. The rearrangement joins TRBV28 to TRBJ1-2; D not certain. The V end was cut by 5 bases, the J end by 14 bases, with 15 bases between. The V gene's germline CDR1 is MDHEN and CDR2 SYDVKM. The CDR3 loop spans 11 amino acids. CDR3 residues: CASSPDVNCTF. The CDR3 nucleotides read TGTGCCAGCAGTCCAGACGTGAATTGTACCTTC.

The rearrangement joins TRBV11-2 to TRBJ1-1; 10 nucleotides match TRBD1. CDR1 is SGHAT, CDR2 FQNNGV, per germline. This CDR3 comprises 14 residues. Trimming took 4 bases from V and 5 from J; bases not matched to a gene: 4. The DNA of the CDR3 is TGTGCCAGCAGCTCGGGACAGGGGAGTACTGAAGCTTTCTTT. Translated: CASSSGQGSTEAFF.

The chain carries TRBV4-1 and TRBJ1-3, with 9 bases that match TRBD1. This CDR3 has 16 amino acids. V trimming: 1 base; J trimming: 4 bases; junction bases outside the gene matches: 5. Germline lookup yields CDR1 MGHRA and CDR2 YSYEKL. In nucleotides, the CDR3 is TGCGCCAGCAGCCAAGGACAGGGGGTTTTGGGAAACACCATATATTTT. The encoded protein is CASSQGQGVLGNTIYF.

The rearrangement joins TRBV7-8 to TRBJ2-7, with TRBD2 matching 10 bases. Trimming cost V 2 bases and J 3 bases; bases outside gene matches: 13. The CDR3 spans 18 residues. Germline CDR1 SGHVS, CDR2 FQNEAQ. CDR3 loop: CASSLRTSGYSTLYEQYF. In DNA, the CDR3 is TGTGCCAGCAGCTTACGGACTAGCGGCTACTCCACTCTCTACGAGCAGTACTTC.

The chain joins TRBV27 to TRBJ2-3; D is undetermined. CDR1 and CDR2 from the germline V gene are MNHEY and SMNVEV (reference sequence). The length of the CDR3 is 16 residues. The V end was cut by 2 bases, the J end by 4 bases, with 16 bases between. The CDR3 bases are TGTGCCAGCAGTTTAAGTGGAACGCGCGGTTCAGATACGCAGTATTTT. As protein: CASSLSGTRGSDTQYF.

The rearrangement links TRBV11-1 to TRBJ1-1; 7 bases match TRBD1. The CDR3 sequence is 15 residues long. Germline trimming cut 8 bases from V and 5 bases from J; bases unmatched to any gene: 14. Per germline, CDR1 SGHAT and CDR2 FQDESV (reference sequence). The CDR3: CASGRARGRWTEAFF. CDR3 in DNA: TGTGCCAGCGGCCGGGCGAGGGGGCGCTGGACTGAAGCTTTCTTT.

The V call is TRBV25-1, the J call TRBJ1-2; D is unresolved. This CDR3 has 16 amino acids. Germline CDR1 reads MGHDK; CDR2 reads SYGVNS. V lost 1 base to trimming and J lost 7 bases, with 19 bases between them. CDR3 DNA: TGTGCCAGCAGTGAATTCACTCACGGGGTAGGGTCTGGCTACACCTTC. Translated: CASSEFTHGVGSGYTF.